What follows are 10 T cell receptor beta chains derived from one specimen sequenced in a study of early T cells in non-severe SARS-CoV-2 infection. TCRdb re-derived calls from the 5' RACE reads in MiXCR, one entry per CDR3 protein. Among fewer than 85,000 distinct CDR3 sequences listed, around 15% were seen once. The sequenced sample was whole blood, obtained at baseline. The receptors shown here come from an adult who was a healthcare worker with PCR-confirmed SARS-CoV-2 infection or an uninfected control (not recorded which).

The chain carries TRBV7-6 and TRBJ2-7; D may match TRBD1 or TRBD2 (6 bases each). V was cut by 0 bases and J by 7 bases, with 13 bases left in between. The germline V gene encodes CDR1 SGHVS and CDR2 FNYEAQ. The CDR3 loop spans 14 amino acids. The CDR3 here is CASSLAQQGREQYF. The CDR3, as DNA: TGTGCCAGCAGCTTAGCACAGCAGGGGAGGGAGCAGTACTTC.

CDR3 DNA: TGTGCCAGCAGCCCCCGGAACAGGGAAAACAATGAGCAGTTCTTC. Translated, it gives CASSPRNRENNEQFF. The rearrangement uses TRBV11-2 and TRBJ2-1, with D perhaps TRBD1 (6 bases). CDR3 length: 15 amino acids. Deletions cut 5 bases from V and 5 bases from J, with 16 bases between. The V gene's germline CDR1 is SGHAT and CDR2 FQNNGV.

The CDR3 nucleotides read TGTGCCAGCAGCCCCCTCTCCTTACGGGAGCAGTACTTC. It specifies CASSPLSLREQYF. The rearrangement joins TRBV5-6 to TRBJ2-7; no clear D gene. Germline V lookup: CDR1 SGHDT, CDR2 YYEEEE. The V end was cut by 4 bases, the J end by 7 bases, with 15 bases between. The CDR3 contains 13 residues. Complete variable domain (other parts from reference TRBV5-6 and TRBJ2-7): DAGVTQSPTHLIKTRGQQVTLRCSPKSGHDTVSWYQQALGQGPQFIFQYYEEEERQRGNFPDRFSGHQFPNYSSELNVNALLLGDSALYLCASSPLSLREQYFGPGTRLTVT.

This clonotype was detected a few times. J is TRBJ1-1 and V is TRBV12-3 or TRBV12-4; D gene ambiguous. Trimming stripped 9 bases from V and 3 bases from J, with 17 bases between. The CDR3 is made up of 14 amino acids. The CDR3 DNA reads as TGTGCCAGTTCCCCGTACGGGGTCTACACTGAAGCTTTCTTT. Amino acid sequence: CASSPYGVYTEAFF.

There are a few counts of this clonotype. The chain is built from TRBV20-1 and TRBJ1-6, with a tentative D call TRBD1 (5 bases). The CDR3 is 10 residues long. Germline assignment: CDR1 DFQATT and CDR2 SNEGSKA (reference sequence). Trimming shortened V by 3 bases and J by 16 bases, and 10 bases separated the two germline ends. The DNA of the CDR3 is TGCAGTGCTAGCGGGGGGGTACTCCACTTT. This sequence encodes CSASGGVLHF.

In this sample, this clonotype is medium-sized (0.01 to 0.1%). The chain carries TRBV24-1 and TRBJ2-7, with a tentative D call TRBD1 (6 bases). Looked up from germline, CDR1 is KGHDR and CDR2 is SFDVKD. The CDR3 is made up of 11 amino acids. V dropped 4 bases and J dropped 7 bases, with 7 bases sitting between them. The CDR3 nucleotides are TGTGCCACCAGTGACAGGGGAGAGCAGTACTTC. Amino acid sequence: CATSDRGEQYF.

This clonotype came up many times. Written as DNA, the CDR3 is TGTGCCAGCAGCTCACGGGGACTAACCGGGACGGATACGCAGTATTTT. It translates to CASSSRGLTGTDTQYF. The genes are TRBV7-9 and TRBJ2-3; 7 bases align to TRBD2. CDR1 SEHNR and CDR2 FQNEAQ come from the germline V gene (reference sequence). The trim removed 4 bases at V and 6 bases at J, leaving 13 bases unmatched. This CDR3 spans 16 amino acids. The full variable domain, completed using reference TRBV7-9 and TRBJ2-3, is DTGVSQNPRHKITKRGQNVTFRCDPISEHNRLYWYRQTLGQGPEFLTYFQNEAQLEKSRLLSDRFSAERPKGSFSTLEIQRTEQGDSAMYLCASSSRGLTGTDTQYFGPGTRLTVL.

This clonotype was counted between two and nine times. The CDR3 bases are TGTGCCAGTAGTTCCGGACAGGGGAGGTACGAGCAGTACTTC. This sequence encodes CASSSGQGRYEQYF. The rearrangement uses TRBV19 and TRBJ2-7, with 9 bases identical to TRBD1. The CDR3 sequence is 14 residues long. V dropped 5 bases and J dropped 4; count of bases not matched to a gene: 6. Germline CDR1 is LNHDA and CDR2 is SQIVND (reference sequence).

This clonotype was counted between two and nine times. V is TRBV4-1 and J is TRBJ1-1; 8 positions match TRBD1. Trimming took 0 bases from V and 5 from J; bases not matched to a gene: 2. The CDR3 length is 14 residues. Germline-derived CDR1 and CDR2 are MGHRA and YSYEKL. The CDR3 here is CASSQDWTGTEAFF. Here the CDR3 DNA reads TGCGCCAGCAGCCAAGATTGGACAGGGACTGAAGCTTTCTTT.

The genes are TRBV19 and TRBJ2-3; a weak D match, TRBD2 (5 bases). Trimming removed 6 bases at V and 0 bases at J, with 10 bases between. This CDR3 region has 14 residues. The germline gives CDR1 LNHDA, CDR2 SQIVND (reference sequence). This chain's CDR3 is CASRAVSSTDTQYF. CDR3 DNA sequence: TGTGCCAGTAGAGCGGTATCTAGCACAGATACGCAGTATTTT.